This T cell receptor beta chain is drawn from a study of shared clonotypes between healthy human individuals (dated by TCRdb to 2020 to 2021). With regard to the full study: The cohort included three men and a couple of women between 18 and 49 years of age. Libraries were prepared and TCR repertoires were sequenced by different laboratories using diverse techniques, in order to increase sequencing depth and limit assay-specific biases. Leukapheresis yielded between about 0.85 and 10 billion PBMCs per donor. To estimate repertoire size and how much clonotypes are shared between individuals, the study performed deep sequencing of blood TCR repertoires from 4 to 6 healthy adults. For each donor, CD4 naive and CD4 memory were each run on three plates, CD8 naive on two plates, and CD8 memory on one plate.

For the CD8 naive samples, CD45RO-negative cells were positively selected for CCR7, yielding a CD45RA+CCR7+ population from which TemRA cells were excluded. Donors were healthy HIV-negative adults with no recently reported acute infections or vaccinations. Every donor was a Caucasian adult residing in Nashville, Tennessee, USA. After blood collection by leukapheresis, PBMCs were isolated using Ficoll-Histopaque density gradient centrifugation and then cryopreserved in the vapor phase of liquid nitrogen. Analytical flow cytometry was used to check the purity and quantity of every magnetically sorted T cell population. Each sorted fraction had its genomic DNA isolated and then quantified by UV absorbance on a Nanodrop 2000c. From the cysteine through the phenylalanine, the CDR3 covers 15 amino acids. CDR3 DNA only is kept here, 45 bases in frame from base 1. CDR1 SSHAT and CDR2 FNYEAQ are derived from the germline V gene (reference sequence). The V end loses 2 bases and the J end loses 4 bases, and a stretch of 12 bases separates them.

Using the deep immunoSEQ assay, TCR CDR3 regions were amplified from genomic DNA by multiplex PCR. Genomic DNA extracted from each cell subset was distributed evenly over all wells of several immunoSEQ 96-well plates, and each plate served as one replicate. For sorted subsets, each replicate PCR was loaded with 200 ng genomic DNA, equivalent to 25,000 to 35,000 T cell genomes. The purified libraries were quantified using a Qubit 3.0 fluorometer, sized with a Bioanalyzer 2100, and then quantified again using the KAPA Library Quantification kit. Each immunoSEQ 96-well plate was sequenced on its own single-read 150-cycle Illumina NextSeq 550 flow cell. The study's own analysis went as follows. Because the immunoSEQ output held only junctional sequences and lacked quality scores, the filtering could not match the filtering applied to full-length reads. To assign V/J genes and CDR3, sequences were annotated using PyIR, a Python wrapper for IgBLAST v1.9, with IMGT germline references. Any read was removed if the V/J assignment was weak (E-value above 1e-6), the CDR3 was missing, or the read contained stop codons, out-of-frame junctions, or ambiguous translated residues. V3J clonotypes were defined as sequences sharing an identical inferred V gene, J gene, and CDR3 amino acid sequence. To compute the percentage overlap between repertoires, the number of shared unique clonotypes was divided by the size of the smaller repertoire. Repertoire richness was assessed with RTK rarefaction, the Chao1 estimator, and Recon v2.1 estimates of unobserved clonotypes. Generation probabilities were computed with OLGA for all TCRbeta clonotypes obtained by the gDNA method from a handful of donors. TCRdb's version of the immuneACCESS table is confined to in-frame rearrangements and falls short of the full clone set. An unresolved V gene accounts for under half of the shortfall where checked; the remainder is of unknown origin. The V and J calls and the clone size are those of that table, but D and trimming were determined from the DNA. This sample comprises around 700,000 clones, roughly 94% of them detected only once. 24% of the sample is taken by the ten largest.

As regards this clone: There is no known antigen for this receptor. Base qualities are not at hand, and no much larger clone is one base apart.

Here is what the overall study found, with its caveats: Because the study included only a small number of donors, the genetic and exposure-history diversity represented was limited. Compared with non-shared clonotypes, the clonotypes found in all four sorted-subset donors had higher generation probabilities. Incomplete sequencing was indicated by rarefaction of sorted-subset datasets, despite the large sequencing depth. Sharing across a few donors was observed for approximately 5% of naive CD4, over 3% of naive CD8, 2% to 2.5% of memory CD4, and 0.4% of memory CD8 clonotypes. Based on pairwise subsampling, the degree of clonotype sharing among donors was expected to be affected by sequencing depth. Estimated clonotype richness was generally larger for naive than for memory subsets. Sampling was limited to blood, and TCR repertoires in tissue likely differ from TCR repertoires in blood.

This clonotype was sampled from a man aged 30 to 45 in good health. The sequenced sample consisted of naive CD8+ T cells sorted from blood. The cell subset or site label on this specimen signifies: CD45RA+CCR7+. The rearranged segments are TRBV7-7 and TRBJ2-1; tentative D gene TRBD2, with 6 bases matching. DNA sequence: TGTGCCAGCAGCTTAAGGTCGGGGACTTACAATGAGCAGTTCTTC. The translation is CASSLRSGTYNEQFF.